A single TCR beta chain is shown here with its context. The antigen remains unidentified. This record belongs to a study of blood T cells in healthy people across ages. General study results and limits: Across samples, TCR beta diversity tracked strongly with naive T cell percentage. Donor CMV status, an unknown factor, possibly confounded changes in expanded clonotypes.

Together with a sample-barcoded 5' primer, a J-beta primer mix was included in a second PCR lasting roughly 7 to 11 cycles. TCRdb ran MiXCR on the 5' RACE reads and lists one entry per CDR3 protein. The table records hundreds of thousands of distinct CDR3 sequences, around 62% of them present only once. Sequencing input: blood. The TCR comes from a man in his thirties or forties in good health.

The CDR3 coding sequence is TGTGCCAGCAGCCGGATGGGACACTCCTACTATGGCTACACCTTC. Amino acid sequence: CASSRMGHSYYGYTF. The chain combines TRBV11-1 with TRBJ1-2; the D gene is possibly TRBD1 (6 bases). CDR3 length: 15 amino acids. Trimming cost V 5 bases and J 3 bases, with 16 bases left between them. The germline gives CDR1 SGHAT, CDR2 FQDESV (reference sequence).